This note documents a single T cell receptor beta chain sequence. V was cut by 7 bases and J by 2 bases, with 21 bases left in between. The CDR3 sequence is 17 residues long. Germline V gene lookup returns CDR1 MDHEN and CDR2 SYDVKM. In the authors' methods: For nucleated cells, counts were estimated from reference gene primer amplification. The method was immunoSEQ multiplex PCR; TCRdb's version includes in-frame clones alone and lacks a portion of them. That table supplies the V and J calls and clone size; D and trimming were determined from the DNA. The sample lists fewer than 85,000 clones; roughly four fifths were seen once. The data derive from a study of blood T cell repertoires in COVID-19. Overall study context: Samples of COVID-19 (acute and convalescent) were obtained from the United States, Italy and Spain.

This clonotype was sampled from a human donor in a cohort sampled during active COVID-19. The specimen sequenced was peripheral blood. This chain connects TRBV28 to TRBJ1-3; maybe TRBD1 (6 bases). The CDR3 DNA sequence: TGTGCCAGCATCGGTATTGGGGGCGCAGGAACTGGAAACACCATATATTTT. Its protein product is CASIGIGGAGTGNTIYF. The complete variable domain, with remaining parts taken from reference TRBV28 and TRBJ1-3, reads DVKVTQSSRYLVKRTGEKVFLECVQDMDHENMFWYRQDPGLGLRLIYFSYDVKMKEKGDIPEGYSVSREKKERFSLILESASTNQTSMYLCASIGIGGAGTGNTIYFGEGSWLTVV.